Each of the 17 T cell receptor beta chains below was sequenced from the same sample in a study of beta chain features in type 1 diabetes. Investigators reverse transcribed all isolated RNA, so they sequenced expressed TCRB transcripts. Clones were read by immunoSEQ multiplex PCR, and TCRdb kept only the in-frame ones, dropping some. The sample carries about 230,000 clones, over 9.5% recorded once. Sequenced sample: naive CD4+ T cells from blood. Receptors originate from a woman aged 18-29 years in good health.

The chain combines TRBV6-1 with TRBJ2-7; D gene unclear. V gave up 1 base and J gave up 2 bases, with 12 bases separating them. Germline V CDR1 and CDR2: MNHNS, SASEGT. The CDR3 consists of 15 residues. The CDR3 spells CASSEGAPLTYEQYF. The CDR3 DNA reads as TGTGCCAGCAGTGAAGGAGCTCCGTTGACCTACGAGCAGTACTTC.

The V call is TRBV4-1, the J call TRBJ2-1, with TRBD2 identical over 13 bases. The V gene's germline CDR1 is MGHRA and CDR2 YSYEKL. The CDR3 covers 16 residues. V lost 1 base and J lost 4; bases outside the gene matches: 1. CDR3 sequence reads: CASSQGGLAGYNEQFF. CDR3 DNA sequence: TGCGCCAGCAGCCAAGGGGGACTAGCGGGGTACAATGAGCAGTTCTTC.

In this sample, this clone turned up a few times. This chain links TRBV5-1 with TRBJ1-1; possible D gene TRBD1, 5 bases. The CDR3 contains 13 residues. V dropped 6 bases and J dropped 9 bases, with 18 bases sitting between them. Germline V CDR1 and CDR2: SGHRS, YFSETQ. The CDR3 protein is CASTPDIGQQAFF. The CDR3 bases are TGCGCCAGCACCCCCGACATTGGACAACAAGCTTTCTTT.

The V and J genes are TRBV6-1 and TRBJ1-2; D gene unclear. The length of the CDR3 is 17 residues. V dropped 0 bases and J dropped 2 bases, with 16 bases sitting between them. Germline assignment: CDR1 MNHNS and CDR2 SASEGT. This chain's CDR3 is CASSEARPGRENYGYTF. DNA for the CDR3: TGTGCCAGCAGTGAAGCGCGTCCGGGTAGGGAGAACTATGGCTACACCTTC.

This clone was seen only a few times. This chain links TRBV5-1 with TRBJ1-6, with 7 bases matching TRBD1. With 4 bases clipped from V and 2 bases from J, the junction kept 6 bases outside the gene matches. Germline V lookup: CDR1 SGHRS, CDR2 YFSETQ. The length of the CDR3 is 16 residues. The CDR3 here is CASSPGQEPYNSPLHF. CDR3 bases: TGCGCCAGCAGCCCTGGACAGGAGCCCTATAATTCACCCCTCCACTTT.

This clone was seen a few times. The same CDR3 also results from other DNA sequences found in this sample. The rearrangement links TRBV7-9 to TRBJ2-7; D is unresolved. V lost 3 bases to trimming and J lost 0 bases, with 3 bases between them. The CDR3 runs to 12 residues. Germline CDR1 reads SEHNR; CDR2 reads FQNEAQ (reference sequence). The CDR3 coding sequence is TGTGCCAGCAGCTTTAGCTCCTACGAGCAGTACTTC. This gives the protein CASSFSSYEQYF.

Details on this clone: The sample has other DNA sequences that encode this CDR3 too. V and J are TRBV7-9 and TRBJ2-1, with 7 bases that match TRBD1. The CDR3 runs 14 residues. Germline assignment: CDR1 SEHNR and CDR2 FQNEAQ (reference sequence). V was pared by 5 bases and J by 4 bases, with 5 bases of the junction left unmatched. CDR3 sequence reads: CASSRQGPYNEQFF. The CDR3 DNA reads as TGTGCCAGCAGCCGACAGGGTCCTTACAATGAGCAGTTCTTC. The full variable domain, its missing parts supplied by reference TRBV7-9 and TRBJ2-1, is DTGVSQNPRHKITKRGQNVTFRCDPISEHNRLYWYRQTLGQGPEFLTYFQNEAQLEKSRLLSDRFSAERPKGSFSTLEIQRTEQGDSAMYLCASSRQGPYNEQFFGPGTRLTVL.

This clone has ten or more counts. This sequence joins TRBV7-2 and TRBJ2-5, with a weak D call TRBD1 (6 bases). CDR1 is SGHTA, CDR2 FQGNSA, per germline. The CDR3 is 13 amino acids. With 2 bases removed from V and 3 bases from J, the gap between germline ends came to 7 bases. CDR3 sequence: CASSLSGEETQYF. As DNA, the CDR3 is TGTGCCAGCAGCTTATCAGGGGAAGAGACCCAGTACTTC.

Only a few counts were recorded for this clone. The chain links TRBV7-9 to TRBJ2-5, with TRBD1 as a possible D gene (5 bases). The CDR3 runs 13 residues. Germline CDR1 is SEHNR and CDR2 is FQNEAQ (reference sequence). Trimming took off 5 bases at V and 5 bases at J, with 12 bases between the two ends. The CDR3 reads CASSLQVSETQYF. In DNA form, the CDR3 reads TGTGCCAGCAGCCTACAGGTATCGGAGACCCAGTACTTC.

This clone was observed a handful of times. V and J are TRBV7-2 and TRBJ2-7; 7 nucleotides align to TRBD2. V shed 6 bases and J 0 bases; nucleotides not matched to a gene: 8. CDR3 length: 15 residues. In germline, CDR1 is SGHTA, CDR2 FQGNSA. The CDR3 DNA is TGTGCCAGCAGTTCTAGCGGAGATAGCTCCTACGAGCAGTACTTC. Translation gives CASSSSGDSSYEQYF. Supplemented by reference TRBV7-2 and TRBJ2-7, the full variable domain reads GAGVSQSPSNKVTEKGKDVELRCDPISGHTALYWYRQSLGQGLEFLIYFQGNSAPDKSGLPSDRFSAERTGGSVSTLTIQRTQQEDSAVYLCASSSSGDSSYEQYFGPGTRLTVT.

The gene calls are TRBV6-6 and TRBJ2-1; 12 nucleotides agree with TRBD2. This CDR3 comprises 16 residues. Germline values: CDR1 MNHNY, CDR2 SVGAGI (reference sequence). J was trimmed by 2 bases and V by 6 bases; bases with no gene match: 5. The CDR3 nucleotides read TGTGCCAGCAGAGTGACTAGCGGGAGTCCCTACAATGAGCAGTTCTTC. Protein product: CASRVTSGSPYNEQFF.

V gene TRBV12-5 combines with J gene TRBJ2-1; no clear D. V gave up 3 bases and J gave up 3 bases, with 15 bases separating them. Germline CDR1 reads LGHNT; CDR2 reads FRNRAP. CDR3 length: 16 residues. CDR3 in DNA: TGTGCTAGTGGTTTCCCCATCACCTCTAACTACAATGAGCAGTTCTTC. This codes for CASGFPITSNYNEQFF.

This clone was observed a handful of times. CDR3 nucleotide sequence: TGTGCCAGCAGGACAGGGGGAACCTACGAGCAGTACTTC. Translating it yields CASRTGGTYEQYF. J is TRBJ2-7 and V is TRBV6-6; 9 bases align to TRBD1. The CDR3 extends over 13 amino acids. Germline assignment: CDR1 MNHNY and CDR2 SVGAGI (reference sequence). Trimming cost V 6 bases and J 2 bases; bases outside gene matches: 2.

The genes are TRBV4-1 and TRBJ1-5, with D unclear. Trimming pared 1 base from V and 6 bases from J, leaving 13 bases between. The CDR3 covers 15 residues. Germline V gives CDR1 MGHRA, CDR2 YSYEKL. The CDR3 region has the DNA TGCGCCAGCAGCCAAGTGGGAGGTCGAGTTCAGCCCCAGCATTTT. Its translation: CASSQVGGRVQPQHF.

This chain uses TRBV4-1 with TRBJ2-3, with D possibly being TRBD1 (5 bases). Germline lookup yields CDR1 MGHRA and CDR2 YSYEKL. CDR3 size: 14 residues. Trimming pared 0 bases from V and 11 bases from J, leaving 15 bases between. CDR3 sequence reads: CASSQDWPGLGQYF. In DNA, the CDR3 is TGCGCCAGCAGCCAAGATTGGCCAGGGCTAGGGCAGTATTTT.

This clone was observed a few times. The chain is built from TRBV6-6 and TRBJ2-7, with TRBD2 identical over 9 bases. With V trimmed by 6 bases and J by 3 bases, 3 bases remained unmatched. CDR3 length: 13 amino acids. Germline lookup yields CDR1 MNHNY and CDR2 SVGAGI (reference sequence). The CDR3 region is CASRSGGNYEQYF. The CDR3 DNA sequence: TGTGCCAGCAGGAGCGGGGGGAACTACGAGCAGTACTTC.

This clone showed up just a few times. This chain links TRBV5-1 with TRBJ2-1; 12 nucleotides agree with TRBD2. V shed 4 bases and J 7 bases; nucleotides not matched to a gene: 6. Germline V CDR1 and CDR2: SGHRS, YFSETQ. This CDR3 spans 15 amino acids. The CDR3 nucleotides read TGCGCCAGCAGCCTCGGGACTAGCGGGTGGAATGAGCAGTTCTTC. It yields the protein CASSLGTSGWNEQFF. Combining the CDR3 with reference TRBV5-1 and TRBJ2-1 gives the whole variable domain KAGVTQTPRYLIKTRGQQVTLSCSPISGHRSVSWYQQTPGQGLQFLFEYFSETQRNKGNFPGRFSGRQFSNSRSEMNVSTLELGDSALYLCASSLGTSGWNEQFFGPGTRLTVL.